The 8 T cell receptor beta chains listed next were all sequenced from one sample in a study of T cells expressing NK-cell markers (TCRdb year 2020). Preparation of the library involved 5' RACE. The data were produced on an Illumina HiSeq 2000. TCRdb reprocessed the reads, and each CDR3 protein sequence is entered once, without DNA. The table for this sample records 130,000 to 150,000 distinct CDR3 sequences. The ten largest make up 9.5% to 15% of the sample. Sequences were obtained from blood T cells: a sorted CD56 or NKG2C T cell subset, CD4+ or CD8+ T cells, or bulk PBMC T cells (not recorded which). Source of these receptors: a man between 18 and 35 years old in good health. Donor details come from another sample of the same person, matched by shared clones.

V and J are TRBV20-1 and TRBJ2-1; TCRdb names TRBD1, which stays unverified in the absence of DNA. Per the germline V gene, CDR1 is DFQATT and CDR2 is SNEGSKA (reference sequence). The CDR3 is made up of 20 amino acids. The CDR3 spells CSAPPWVAKGRGRGTNEQFF.

CDR3 loop: CASSQDLAGNTDTQYF. This chain joins TRBV3-1 and TRBJ2-3. This CDR3 is 16 amino acids long. Per germline, CDR1 LGHDT and CDR2 YNNKEL (reference sequence).

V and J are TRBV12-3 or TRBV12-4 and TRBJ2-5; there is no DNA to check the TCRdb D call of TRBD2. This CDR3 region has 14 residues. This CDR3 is CASSPRTFWETQYF.

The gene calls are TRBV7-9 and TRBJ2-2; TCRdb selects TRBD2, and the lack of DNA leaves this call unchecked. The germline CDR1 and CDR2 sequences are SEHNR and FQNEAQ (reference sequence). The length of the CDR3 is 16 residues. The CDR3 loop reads CASSPASGRFTGELFF.

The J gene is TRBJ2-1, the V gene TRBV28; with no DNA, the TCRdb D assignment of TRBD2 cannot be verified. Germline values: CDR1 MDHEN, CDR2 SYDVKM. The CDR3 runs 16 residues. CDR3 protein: CASSLWTSGTYNEQFF.

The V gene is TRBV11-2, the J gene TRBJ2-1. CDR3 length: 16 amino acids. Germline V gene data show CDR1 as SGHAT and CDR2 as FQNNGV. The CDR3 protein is CASSLDPRGRYNEQFF. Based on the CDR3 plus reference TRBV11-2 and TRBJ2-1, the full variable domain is EAGVAQSPRYKIIEKRQSVAFWCNPISGHATLYWYQQILGQGPKLLIQFQNNGVVDDSQLPKDRFSAERLKGVDSTLKIQPAKLEDSAVYLCASSLDPRGRYNEQFFGPGTRLTVL.

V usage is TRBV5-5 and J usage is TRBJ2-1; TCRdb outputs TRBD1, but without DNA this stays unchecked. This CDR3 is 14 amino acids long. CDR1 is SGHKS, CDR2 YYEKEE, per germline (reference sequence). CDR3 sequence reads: CASSDDRGTYEQFF.

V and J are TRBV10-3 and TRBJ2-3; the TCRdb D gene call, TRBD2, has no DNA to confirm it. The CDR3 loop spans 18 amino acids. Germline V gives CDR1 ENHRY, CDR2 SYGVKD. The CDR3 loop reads CAISAALSTGLSTDTQYF.